The 32 T cell receptor beta chains presented below share a single source sample, sequenced in a study of tumor and adjacent non-tumor tissue in lung cancer. The template was RNA from unsorted bulk tissue. A modified ARM-PCR protocol with three rounds of nested PCR amplified TCRbeta. TCRdb re-analysed the multiplex PCR reads in MiXCR, keeping a single row per CDR3 protein. The repertoire includes around 210,000 distinct CDR3 sequences, less than 80% of them detected once, and almost 25% sits in the top ten. The sequenced sample consisted of lung tumor tissue. These receptors all come from a man aged 60-69 years with non-small cell lung cancer.

In regard to this clonotype: This sequence may be a read error, since a much larger clone differs from it by one base. The chain recombines TRBV4-1 with TRBJ2-7; a weak D match, TRBD2 (5 bases). CDR1 and CDR2 from the germline V gene are MGHRA and YSYEKL. This CDR3 is 16 amino acids long. The CDR3 nucleotides read TGCGTCAGCAGCCAAGATCACCCGGGATTCTACTACGAGCAGTACTTC. This gives the protein CVSSQDHPGFYYEQYF.

The J gene is TRBJ1-1, the V gene TRBV12-3 or TRBV12-4, with 8 bases fitting TRBD1. CDR3 length: 14 amino acids. J gave up 6 bases and V 7 bases, and 10 bases lay outside the gene matches. DNA of the CDR3: TGTGCCAGCACCCAGACAGGGGTAAACGCTGAAGCTTTCTTT. The encoded protein is CASTQTGVNAEAFF.

In regard to this clonotype: Mismatch with germline at one junction end may stem from a read error. This chain links TRBV5-5 with TRBJ2-7, with D perhaps matching TRBD1 (6 bases). Germline loops: CDR1 SGHKS, CDR2 YYEKEE (reference sequence). This CDR3 has 17 residues. CDR3 bases: TGTGCCAGCAACCATGATAGGGGACATCTCACAGCCTACGAGCAGTATTTC. Translating it yields CASNHDRGHLTAYEQYF.

This clonotype was detected a few times. The chain combines TRBV6-1 with TRBJ2-3; 10 bases map to TRBD1. Unmatched junction bases numbered 8, after V lost 7 bases and J lost 4 bases. The CDR3 runs to 15 residues. Germline V gene lookup returns CDR1 MNHNS and CDR2 SASEGT. The CDR3 region is CASTPGQGLPDTQYF. The DNA for the CDR3 is TGTGCCAGCACCCCGGGACAGGGGTTACCAGATACGCAGTATTTT.

Worth noting for this clonotype: One end of the junction varies from germline; a read error may be responsible. V gene TRBV11-2 combines with J gene TRBJ2-4; TRBD2 might be the D (6 bases). This CDR3 is built from 15 residues. The germline V gene has CDR1 SGHAT and CDR2 FQNNGV. As DNA, the CDR3 is TGTTCCAGCAGCCTGACGGAGGGGAACCCAGACATTCAGTACTTC. As protein: CSSSLTEGNPDIQYF.

The chain employs TRBV12-3 or TRBV12-4 and TRBJ1-2; no clear D gene. V was clipped by 6 bases and J by 1 base, with 12 bases between them. CDR3 size: 14 residues. The CDR3 region has the DNA TGTGCCAGCAGCCGGCCGGGCGTTAACTATGGCTACACCTTC. Translation: CASSRPGVNYGYTF.

This clonotype occurred many times. The chain joins TRBV12-3 or TRBV12-4 to TRBJ2-1, with D unresolved. There are 14 residues in the CDR3. With 3 bases removed from V and 5 bases from J, the gap between germline ends came to 11 bases. The CDR3 DNA sequence: TGTGCCAGCAGTTTCTGGTCGCGGAACAATGAGCAGTTCTTC. It translates to CASSFWSRNNEQFF.

Points on this clonotype: Just one base apart from a much larger clone, this may be a read error. The rearrangement joins TRBV6-5 to TRBJ2-1, with 7 bases fitting TRBD1. The germline CDR1 and CDR2 sequences are MNHEY and SVGAGI. The length of the CDR3 is 18 residues. J gave up 2 bases and V 7 bases, and 17 bases lay outside the gene matches. The DNA for the CDR3 is TGTGCCAGCAATCCGGACAGGACGTCCGCGATTCCCTACAATGAGCAGTTCTTC. It encodes CASNPDRTSAIPYNEQFF.

On this clonotype itself: One junction end does not reproduce the germline sequence, and a read error may be involved. The chain has TRBV12-3 or TRBV12-4 and TRBJ2-7; perhaps TRBD2 as D (6 bases). The CDR3 has 15 amino acids. In DNA form, the CDR3 reads TGTACCAGCAGCCCACCGGGTAGGGGAGGATACGAGCAGTACTTC. It codes for CTSSPPGRGGYEQYF.

As concerns this clonotype: Germline is not matched at one junction end, which may reflect a read error. The chain uses TRBV6-5 and TRBJ1-2, with 7 bases matching TRBD1. Germline assignment: CDR1 MNHEY and CDR2 SVGAGI. CDR3 length equals 14 residues. CDR3 DNA: TGTGCCAGCAGCCTCTCAGACAGGGAAGGTGGCTGCACCTTC. Its protein product is CASSLSDREGGCTF.

About this clonotype: Compared with germline, one end of the junction differs, possibly owing to a read error. The genes are TRBV10-2 and TRBJ1-4, with 9 bases matching TRBD1. The CDR3 is 16 amino acids. CDR1 WSHSY and CDR2 SAAADI come from the germline V gene. CDR3 bases: TGCGTCAGCAGTGACCCCCTGGGACAGGGTGTTGAAGAACTGTTTTTT. Translating it yields CVSSDPLGQGVEELFF.

The CDR3 DNA follows: TGTGCCAGCAGCCAAGAGAGCGAGACCCAGTACTTC. Its translation is CASSQESETQYF. V and J are TRBV4-2 and TRBJ2-5; no clear D gene. The CDR3 sequence is 12 residues long. V was pared by 0 bases and J by 5 bases, with 4 bases between. Germline CDR1 LGHNA, CDR2 YNFKEQ.

This chain connects TRBV20-1 to TRBJ2-3, with 9 positions matching TRBD2. The CDR3 is 14 residues long. The germline V gene encodes CDR1 DFQATT and CDR2 SNEGSKA (reference sequence). Trimming removed 5 bases from V and 5 bases from J; junction bases left unmatched: 8. Here the CDR3 DNA reads TGCAGTGCTGCGGCTAGCGGGAAATTAGATACGCAGTATTTT. As protein: CSAAASGKLDTQYF.

The sample holds many counts of this clonotype. Germline and junction disagree at one end, which may indicate a read error. This rearrangement joins TRBV6-6 to TRBJ2-2; tentative D call: TRBD2 (6 bases). The CDR3 sequence is 15 residues long. Germline CDR1 and CDR2: MNHNY and SVGAGI (reference sequence). CDR3 loop: CASRYPGGNTGELFF. As DNA, the CDR3 is TGTGCCAGCCGTTACCCCGGGGGGAACACCGGGGAGCTGTTTTTT.

Notes on this clonotype: The conserved phenylalanine or tryptophan normally closing the CDR3 is absent here, so this likely arose from a read error. This chain connects TRBV11-3 to TRBJ1-1; D gene ambiguous. This CDR3 region has 14 residues. The germline gives CDR1 SGHNT, CDR2 YENEEA. The CDR3, as DNA: TGTGCCAGCAGCTTAGACGGAGTGAACTCTGAAGCTTTCTCT. This translates into CASSLDGVNSEAFS.

This clonotype has just a few counts. The CDR3 spells CASAIYPGLAGVGSSTDTQYF. CDR3 DNA: TGTGCCAGCGCAATTTATCCCGGACTAGCGGGAGTGGGCTCTAGCACAGATACGCAGTATTTT. The chain recombines TRBV6-2 or TRBV6-3 with TRBJ2-3; 13 bases map to TRBD2. Unmatched junction bases numbered 20, after V lost 8 bases and J lost 0 bases. Germline assignment: CDR1 MNHEY and CDR2 SVGEGT. This CDR3 region has 21 residues.

The CDR3 here is CASSLVGQASGASLLTF. In DNA form, the CDR3 reads TGTGCCAGCAGCTTAGTTGGACAAGCCTCTGGGGCCAGCCTCCTGACTTTC. The rearrangement joins TRBV11-3 to TRBJ2-6, with a weak D call TRBD1 (5 bases). Deletions cut 1 base from V and 14 bases from J, with 24 bases between. The CDR3 spans 17 residues. Germline loops: CDR1 SGHNT, CDR2 YENEEA.

Concerning this clonotype itself: An end of the junction does not agree with germline; a read error may underlie this. The rearrangement joins TRBV6-1 to TRBJ2-6; D may match TRBD1 or TRBD2 (6 bases each). This CDR3 comprises 14 residues. Germline lookup yields CDR1 MNHNS and CDR2 SASEGT. CDR3 sequence (DNA): TGTGCCAGCGCGGGGATCTTGGGGGCCAACGTCCTGACGTTC. It is translated as CASAGILGANVLTF.

Comment on this clonotype: A clone one base away is much larger, so this may be a read error. The CDR3 region is CSVMTSNLANEQFF. The CDR3 nucleotides read TGCAGCGTTATGACCTCGAATCTGGCAAATGAGCAGTTCTTC. J is TRBJ2-1 and V is TRBV29-1; D is ambiguous. Trimming took off 5 bases at V and 7 bases at J, with 18 bases between the two ends. The CDR3 contains 14 residues. Germline V gives CDR1 SQVTM, CDR2 ANQGSEA.

On this clonotype: Possible read error: a much larger clone is one base away. The chain employs TRBV6-2 or TRBV6-3 and TRBJ2-1; D unclear. CDR3 size: 14 residues. Trimming stripped 2 bases from V and 4 bases from J, with 9 bases between. Germline CDR1 and CDR2: MNHEY and SVGEGT. DNA for the CDR3: TGTGCCAGCAGTTACATAGTCACTTACAATGAGCAGTTCTTC. Amino acids: CASSYIVTYNEQFF.

This clonotype was seen a single time. The J gene is TRBJ1-1, the V gene TRBV11-2, with D possibly TRBD1 on 5 matching bases. V was shortened by 0 bases and J by 13 bases, with 12 bases between the two germline ends. Per germline, CDR1 SGHAT and CDR2 FQNNGV. The CDR3 has 12 amino acids. As DNA, the CDR3 is TGTGCCAGCAGCTTAGATCGAGACAGAGTTTTCTTT. Translated: CASSLDRDRVFF. Full variable domain (rest looked up from reference TRBV11-2 and TRBJ1-1): EAGVAQSPRYKIIEKRQSVAFWCNPISGHATLYWYQQILGQGPKLLIQFQNNGVVDDSQLPKDRFSAERLKGVDSTLKIQPAKLEDSAVYLCASSLDRDRVFFGQGTRLTVV.

As for this clonotype: This may come from a read error, since a much larger clone is one base off. Lacking the conserved final phenylalanine or tryptophan, this CDR3 likely reflects a read error. The chain uses TRBV20-1 and TRBJ1-6; possibly TRBD1 for D (6 bases). The germline V gene has CDR1 DFQATT and CDR2 SNEGSKA (reference sequence). The CDR3 consists of 16 residues. Trimming left V 0 bases short and J 10 bases short, with 19 bases between. The CDR3 sequence: CSARDRQARTRSPLHY. The CDR3 nucleotides are TGCAGTGCTAGAGACAGACAGGCAAGGACTAGATCACCCCTCCACTAT.

This clonotype appeared once. One junction end does not reproduce the germline sequence, and a read error may be involved. This CDR3 is CFAKPRTRTNNELFF. DNA of the CDR3: TGCTTTGCTAAACCTAGGACAAGGACTAACAATGAGCTGTTCTTC. The chain joins TRBV20-1 to TRBJ2-1; D possibly corresponds to TRBD2 (6 bases). The CDR3 extends over 15 amino acids. Germline lookup yields CDR1 DFQATT and CDR2 SNEGSKA (reference sequence).

As for this clonotype: One end of the junction does not line up with germline, which may come from a read error. The CDR3 sequence is CASSYSRTILLPLNF. In nucleotides, the CDR3 is TGTGCCAGCAGTTACTCACGGACCATCCTACTCCCTCTCAACTTT. V is TRBV6-5 and J is TRBJ1-6; D is undetermined. Germline lookup yields CDR1 MNHEY and CDR2 SVGAGI. The CDR3 has 15 residues.

With regard to this clonotype: Possible read error: a much larger clone is one base away. The chain is built from TRBV29-1 and TRBJ2-5; no reliable D call. V lost 7 bases to trimming and J lost 4 bases, with 13 bases between them. This CDR3 is built from 12 residues. Germline-derived CDR1 and CDR2 are SQVTM and ANQGSEA. CDR3 region: CSEHSSTETQYF. The CDR3 bases are TGCAGCGAGCATTCATCGACAGAGACCCAGTACTTC. Complete variable domain (other parts from reference TRBV29-1 and TRBJ2-5): SAVISQKPSRDICQRGTSLTIQCQVDSQVTMMFWYRQQPGQSLTLIATANQGSEATYESGFVIDKFPISRPNLTFSTLTVSNMSPEDSSIYLCSEHSSTETQYFGPGTRLLVL.

Concerning this clonotype itself: A single base separates this from a much larger clone, so it may be a read error. The J gene is TRBJ2-1, the V gene TRBV20-1; D is possibly TRBD1 (7 bases). Germline CDR1 and CDR2: DFQATT and SNEGSKA (reference sequence). The CDR3 sequence is 14 residues long. CDR3 nucleotide sequence: TGCAGTGCCCAGGGGGGTTTCGCCAGCAATGAGCAGTTATTC. It is translated as CSAQGGFASNEQLF.

The chain links TRBV20-1 to TRBJ1-6, with D unclear. V gave up 8 bases and J gave up 2 bases, with 16 bases separating them. The length of the CDR3 is 15 residues. CDR1 and CDR2 from the germline V gene are DFQATT and SNEGSKA (reference sequence). The CDR3 DNA reads as TGCAGTACAAAACCTCGCGGGACCTATAATTCACCCCTCCACTTT. This encodes CSTKPRGTYNSPLHF.

A remark on this clonotype: A much more abundant neighbour one base away suggests this may be a read error. The chain joins TRBV4-2 to TRBJ1-1, with D unresolved. V shed 1 base and J shed 1 base, with 7 bases lying between them. Germline V CDR1 and CDR2: LGHNA, YNFKEQ. CDR3 length: 14 residues. The CDR3 region is CASSQGNWNTEAFF. The CDR3 DNA follows: TGTGCCAGCAGCCAAGGGAACTGGAACACTGAAGCTTTCTTT.

In nucleotides, the CDR3 is TGTGCCAGCAATGAGGTTGGATTTAATGAAAAACTGTTTTTT. Residues: CASNEVGFNEKLFF. V and J are TRBV2 and TRBJ1-4; D ambiguous. Germline V gene sequence: CDR1 SNHLY, CDR2 FYNNEI. This CDR3 has 14 residues. V lost 7 bases, J lost 4 bases, and 13 bases lay in between.

This clonotype has ten or more counts. V gene TRBV20-1 combines with J gene TRBJ1-2; D is perhaps TRBD1 (6 bases). This CDR3 has 14 residues. CDR1 DFQATT and CDR2 SNEGSKA come from the germline V gene (reference sequence). Trimming cost V 1 base and J 4 bases, with 13 bases left between them. CDR3 residues: CSARGDKTGYGYTF. In DNA, the CDR3 is TGCAGTGCTAGAGGGGACAAAACGGGCTATGGCTACACCTTC.

The sample holds one count of this clonotype. A read error may produce the germline difference seen at one junction end. J is TRBJ2-1 and V is TRBV12-3 or TRBV12-4; 8 positions match TRBD1. The CDR3 is 14 residues long. The CDR3 DNA reads as TGTGCCAGCACCCTCCGGGACAGGCCCCATGAGCAGTTATTC. The encoded protein is CASTLRDRPHEQLF.

Regarding this clonotype: The CDR3 carries no conserved terminal phenylalanine or tryptophan, so it likely arises from a read error. The J gene is TRBJ2-7, the V gene TRBV28; D gene ambiguous. Trimming cost V 3 bases and J 7 bases, with 13 bases left between them. The CDR3 spans 13 residues. Looked up from germline, CDR1 is MDHEN and CDR2 is SYDVKM. The CDR3 region is CASSFSAQKEQYL. DNA for the CDR3: TGTGCCAGCAGTTTCAGCGCGCAAAAGGAGCAGTACTTA.